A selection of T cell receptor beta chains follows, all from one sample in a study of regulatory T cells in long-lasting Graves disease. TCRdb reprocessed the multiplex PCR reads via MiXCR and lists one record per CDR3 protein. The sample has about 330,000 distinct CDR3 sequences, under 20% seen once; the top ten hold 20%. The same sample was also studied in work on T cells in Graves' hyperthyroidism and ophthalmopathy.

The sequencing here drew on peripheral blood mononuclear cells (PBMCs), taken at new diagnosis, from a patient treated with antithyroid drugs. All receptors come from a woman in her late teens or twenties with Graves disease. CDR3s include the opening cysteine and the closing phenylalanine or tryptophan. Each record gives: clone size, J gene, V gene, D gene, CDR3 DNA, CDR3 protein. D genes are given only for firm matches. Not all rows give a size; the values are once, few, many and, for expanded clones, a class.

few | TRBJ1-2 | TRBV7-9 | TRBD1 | TGTGCCAGCAGCTATACAGGGGGCGAAGGCTATGGCTACACCTTC | CASSYTGGEGYGYTF
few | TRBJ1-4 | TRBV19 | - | TGTGCCAGTAGTAGGCAGGTCGCAACTAATGAAAAACTGTTTTTT | CASSRQVATNEKLFF
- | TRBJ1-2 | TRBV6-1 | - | TGTGCCAGCAGTGAAGGGGGTAGTGACTTC | CASSEGGSDF
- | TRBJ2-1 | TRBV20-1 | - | TGCAGTGCTACCCTATTCGGTGAGCAGTTCTTC | CSATLFGEQFF
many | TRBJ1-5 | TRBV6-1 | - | TGTGCCAGCAGTGAGGGACCAAAACAGCCCCAGCATTTT | CASSEGPKQPQHF
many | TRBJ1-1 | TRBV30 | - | TGTGCCTGGAGTGTACGGCGGGAGACTGAAGCTTTCTTT | CAWSVRRETEAFF
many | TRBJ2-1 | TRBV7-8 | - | TGTGCCAGCGACCCAAGGGCCACCCTCAACAATGAGCAGTTCTTC | CASDPRATLNNEQFF
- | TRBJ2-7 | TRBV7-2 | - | TGTGCCAGCAGAGAGAGGTTCGCCTACGAGCAGTACTTC | CASRERFAYEQYF
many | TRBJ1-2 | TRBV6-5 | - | TGTGCCAGCAGTTACTCGACGGCGGGGACGGGGTATGGCTACACCTTC | CASSYSTAGTGYGYTF
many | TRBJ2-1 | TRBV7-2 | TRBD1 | TGTGCCAGCAGCTGGGGACAGGGGAAATACAATGAGCAGTTCTTC | CASSWGQGKYNEQFF
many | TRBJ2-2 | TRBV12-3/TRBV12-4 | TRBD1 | TGTGCCAGCACAGGGGGCATCTCCGGGGAGCTGTTTTTT | CASTGGISGELFF
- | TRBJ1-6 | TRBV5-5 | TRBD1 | TGTGCCAGCAGCGCCGGGACAGCCGATAATTCACCCCTCCACTTT | CASSAGTADNSPLHF
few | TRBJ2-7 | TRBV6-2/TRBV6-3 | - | TGTGCCAGCAGTTACAGGGCGTCCTACGAGCAGTACTTC | CASSYRASYEQYF
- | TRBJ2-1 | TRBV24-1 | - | TGTGCCACCAGTGAAAGTGACTACAATGAGCAGTTCTTC | CATSESDYNEQFF
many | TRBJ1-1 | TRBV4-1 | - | TGCGCCAGCAGCCAGAACAGGAACACTGAAGCTTTCTTT | CASSQNRNTEAFF
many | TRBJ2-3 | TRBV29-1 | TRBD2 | TGCAGCACCGAAGGCGGGAGCTCAGATACGCAGTATTTT | CSTEGGSSDTQYF
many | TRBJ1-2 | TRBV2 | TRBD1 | TGTGCCACCTTTTCCAGGGTGAGGGGGCTCGCCCTTAACTATGGCTACACCTTC | CATFSRVRGLALNYGYTF
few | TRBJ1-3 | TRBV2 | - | TGTGCCAGCCGCCTCTCTGGAAACACCATATATTTT | CASRLSGNTIYF
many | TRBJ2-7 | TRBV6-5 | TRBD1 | TGTGCCAGCAGTTTTTCCGGACAGGGGGCGAACGAGCAGTACTTC | CASSFSGQGANEQYF
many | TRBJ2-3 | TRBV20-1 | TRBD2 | TGCAGTGCTAGTCACCTCAGGACTAGCGGGAGCACAGATACGCAGTATTTT | CSASHLRTSGSTDTQYF
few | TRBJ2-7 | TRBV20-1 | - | TGCAGTGCTAGAGATCTTCTTAACAGACACTCCTACGAGCAGTACTTC | CSARDLLNRHSYEQYF
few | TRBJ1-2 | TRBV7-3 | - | TGTGCCAGCAGCTTAGGGGGGACAAGTGGCTACACCTTC | CASSLGGTSGYTF
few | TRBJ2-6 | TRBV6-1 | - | TGTGCCAGCAGTGAACACAGGGTCCCTGGGGCCAACGTCCTGACTTTC | CASSEHRVPGANVLTF
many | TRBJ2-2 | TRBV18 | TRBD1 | TGTGCCAGCTCACCGGGACAGGCCGGGGAGCTGTTTTTT | CASSPGQAGELFF
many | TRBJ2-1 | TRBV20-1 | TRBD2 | TGCAGTGCTAGAGATCCCCTAGCGGGGGGGGGGCATGAGCAGTTCTTC | CSARDPLAGGGHEQFF
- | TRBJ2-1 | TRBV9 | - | TGTGCCAGCAGCGTAACGGGGAACCCCTACAATGAGCAGTTCTTC | CASSVTGNPYNEQFF
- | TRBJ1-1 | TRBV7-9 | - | TGTGCCAGCAGCGCGGGAATCTCTGAAGCTTTCTTT | CASSAGISEAFF
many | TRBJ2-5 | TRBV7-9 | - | TGTGCCAGCAGCTCTGCCCGAGAGGGATGGGAGACCCAGTACTTC | CASSSAREGWETQYF
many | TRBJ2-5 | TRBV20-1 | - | TGCAGTGCAAGGGGAAAACCGAATCAAGAGACCCAGTACTTC | CSARGKPNQETQYF
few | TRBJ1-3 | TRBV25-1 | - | TGTGCCAGCAGTGAATGGTCCGTAAGCTCTGGAAACACCATATATTTT | CASSEWSVSSGNTIYF
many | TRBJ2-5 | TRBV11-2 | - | TGTGCCAGCAGCTTTGTTTCCCAAAAGACCCAGTACTTC | CASSFVSQKTQYF
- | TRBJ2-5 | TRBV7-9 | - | TGTGCCAGCAGCTTAGTTGGGGGGGCCGGAGAGACCCAGTACTTC | CASSLVGGAGETQYF
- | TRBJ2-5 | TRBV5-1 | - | TGCGCCAGCAGCAGCCAATGGGACCACCAAGAGACCCAGTACTTC | CASSSQWDHQETQYF
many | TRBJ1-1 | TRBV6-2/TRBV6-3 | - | TGTGCCAGCAGTTACACAGGGTTGGGTACTGAAGCTTTCTTT | CASSYTGLGTEAFF
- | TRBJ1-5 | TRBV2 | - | TGTGCCAGCAGCTACCGTCACGGGGCAGGGCCCAATCAGCCCCAGCATTTT | CASSYRHGAGPNQPQHF
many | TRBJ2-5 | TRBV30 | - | TGTGCCTGGAGTAGAAGAATCCAAGAGACCCAGTACTTC | CAWSRRIQETQYF
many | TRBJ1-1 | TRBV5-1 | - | TGCGCCAGCAGCTTACAGGGTAAAAACACTGAAGCTTTCTTT | CASSLQGKNTEAFF
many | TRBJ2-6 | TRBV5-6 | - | TGTGCCAGCAGCACCTACCATCTCTCTGGGGCCAACGTCCTGACTTTC | CASSTYHLSGANVLTF
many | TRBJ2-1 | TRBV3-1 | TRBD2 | TGTGCCAGCAGCCAAGCTTCTGCGGGAGGACTCGAGCAGTTCTTC | CASSQASAGGLEQFF
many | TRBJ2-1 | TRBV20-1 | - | TGCAGTGCTAGGTTGCGTGGCTACAATGAGCAGTTCTTC | CSARLRGYNEQFF
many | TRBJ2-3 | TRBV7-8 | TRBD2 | TGTGCCAGCAGCTTGAACAGCGGGAGGGCCGCAGATACGCAGTATTTT | CASSLNSGRAADTQYF
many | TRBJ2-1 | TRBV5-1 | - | TGCGCCAGCAGCCCTAGTCGGCCCTACGATGAGCAGTTCTTC | CASSPSRPYDEQFF
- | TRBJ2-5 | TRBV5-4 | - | TGTGCCAGCAGCTTGGCGGCAGGCCAAGAGACCCAGTACTTC | CASSLAAGQETQYF
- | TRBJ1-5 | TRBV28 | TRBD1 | TGTGCCAGCAGTTACCTAGGGTCAGGACAGGGGCCACCCGATAGCAATCAGCCCCAGCATTTT | CASSYLGSGQGPPDSNQPQHF
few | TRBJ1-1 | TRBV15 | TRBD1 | TGTGCCACCAGCAGAGATCGGCACAGGGGAAGGGAGACTGAAGCTTTCTTT | CATSRDRHRGRETEAFF
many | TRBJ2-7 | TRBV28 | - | TGTGCCAGCATTCAAAGTGGGGGCAGCTACGAGCAGTACTTC | CASIQSGGSYEQYF
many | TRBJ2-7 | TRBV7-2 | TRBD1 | TGTGCCAGCAGCTTATCGTCAGGGGGCGCAAGCTACGAGCAGTACTTC | CASSLSSGGASYEQYF
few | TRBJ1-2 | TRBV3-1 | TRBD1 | TGTGCCAGCAGCCAAGGCCGTGGACAGGGGAAAGATGGCTACACCTTC | CASSQGRGQGKDGYTF
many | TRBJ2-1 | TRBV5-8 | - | TGTGCCAGCAGCTTAATAGCAACGAGCGGGTTCTCCTACAATGAGCAGTTCTTC | CASSLIATSGFSYNEQFF
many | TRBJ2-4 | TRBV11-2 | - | TGTGCCAGCAGTCAGACCGGACCCAACATTCAGTACTTC | CASSQTGPNIQYF
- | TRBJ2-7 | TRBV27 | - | TGTGCCAGCAGGATGGGCGGAGCCTACGAGCAGTACTTC | CASRMGGAYEQYF